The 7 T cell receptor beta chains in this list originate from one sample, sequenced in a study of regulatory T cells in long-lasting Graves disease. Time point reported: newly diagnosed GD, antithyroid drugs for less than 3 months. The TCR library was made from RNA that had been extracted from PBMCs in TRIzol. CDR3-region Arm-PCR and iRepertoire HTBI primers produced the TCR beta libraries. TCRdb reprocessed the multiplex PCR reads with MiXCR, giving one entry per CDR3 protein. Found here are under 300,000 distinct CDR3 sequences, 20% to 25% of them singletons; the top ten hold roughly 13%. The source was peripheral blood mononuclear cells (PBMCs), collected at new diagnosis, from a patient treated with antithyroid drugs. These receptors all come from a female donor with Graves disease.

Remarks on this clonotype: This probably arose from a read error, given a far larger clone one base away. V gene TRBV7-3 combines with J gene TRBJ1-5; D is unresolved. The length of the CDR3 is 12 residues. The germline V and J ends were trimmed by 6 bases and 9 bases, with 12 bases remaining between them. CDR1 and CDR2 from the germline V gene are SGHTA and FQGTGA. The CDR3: CASSSRLRPQHF. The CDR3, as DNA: TGTGCCAGCAGTTCCAGGCTTCGGCCCCAGCATTTT.

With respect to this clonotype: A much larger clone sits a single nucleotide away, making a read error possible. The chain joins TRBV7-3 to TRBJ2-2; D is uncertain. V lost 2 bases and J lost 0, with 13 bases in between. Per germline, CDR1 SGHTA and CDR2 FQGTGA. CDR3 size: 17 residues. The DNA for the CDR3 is TGTGCCAGCAGCTTATCTCTTCGCAAGCCGAACACCGGGGAGCTGTTTTTT. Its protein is CASSLSLRKPNTGELFF.

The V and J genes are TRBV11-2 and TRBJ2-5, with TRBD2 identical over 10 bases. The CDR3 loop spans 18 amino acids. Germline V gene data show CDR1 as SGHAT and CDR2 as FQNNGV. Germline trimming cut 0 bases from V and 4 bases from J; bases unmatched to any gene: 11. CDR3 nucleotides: TGTGCCAGCAGCTTAGATTTTACTAGCGGGAAGGTGAGAGAGACCCAGTACTTC. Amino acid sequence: CASSLDFTSGKVRETQYF.

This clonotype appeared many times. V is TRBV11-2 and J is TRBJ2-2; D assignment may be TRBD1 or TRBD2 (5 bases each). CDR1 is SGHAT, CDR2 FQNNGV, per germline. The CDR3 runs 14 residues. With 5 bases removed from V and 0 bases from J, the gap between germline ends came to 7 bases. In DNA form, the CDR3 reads TGTGCCAGCAGCGAGGGACCGAACACCGGGGAGCTGTTTTTT. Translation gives CASSEGPNTGELFF.

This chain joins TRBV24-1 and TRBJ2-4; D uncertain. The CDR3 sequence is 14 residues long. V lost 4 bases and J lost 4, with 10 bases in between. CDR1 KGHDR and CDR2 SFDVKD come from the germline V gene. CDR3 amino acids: CATSDPGGKNIQYF. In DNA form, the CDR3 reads TGTGCCACCAGTGACCCTGGTGGAAAAAACATTCAGTACTTC.

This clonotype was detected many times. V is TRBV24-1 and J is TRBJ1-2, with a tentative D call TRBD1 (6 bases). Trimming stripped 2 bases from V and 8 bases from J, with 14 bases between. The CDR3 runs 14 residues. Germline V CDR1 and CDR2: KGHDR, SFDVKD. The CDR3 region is CATSDSHNRDGYTF. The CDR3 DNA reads TGTGCCACCAGTGATTCCCATAACAGGGACGGCTACACCTTC.

CDR3 in amino acids: CASSLGGGPYEQYF. The CDR3 nucleotides are TGTGCCAGCAGCTTAGGGGGGGGTCCCTACGAGCAGTACTTC. This sequence joins TRBV7-9 and TRBJ2-7; 7 nucleotides line up with TRBD2. The germline V gene encodes CDR1 SEHNR and CDR2 FQNEAQ (reference sequence). This CDR3 has 14 amino acids. V lost 1 base to trimming and J lost 2 bases; unmatched junction nucleotides: 2.